The clone carrying this TCR beta chain has a single count. The antigen is not known. PCR primers comprised 60 Vbeta and 13 Jbeta primers. Data came from immunoSEQ multiplex PCR; TCRdb stores just in-frame clones and leaves some out. The sample records 95,000 to 150,000 clones, around four fifths being singletons. This specimen comes from a study of cytomegalovirus exposure and HLA in healthy donors. Whole-study context: From donors who were HLA-typed, an early data release held about 89 million unique TCRs.

Trimming cost V 7 bases and J 3 bases, with 13 bases left between them. Germline CDR1 and CDR2: MNHEY and SVGAGI. This CDR3 comprises 13 residues. The study's findings and limits: Earlier analysis looked at TCR beta V segments, and most were productive about 87% or about 30% of the time.

This sequence joins TRBV6-5 and TRBJ2-7; maybe TRBD1 (6 bases). The TCR originated in a man aged 55 to 70 in good health and CMV-seropositive. Sequenced: PBMCs. The CDR3 DNA reads as TGTGCCAGCACATGGGGGCAGAACTACGAGCAGTACTTC. Protein: CASTWGQNYEQYF.